This T cell receptor beta chain is from a study of shared clonotypes between healthy human individuals. CDR1 SGHDN and CDR2 FVKESK come from the germline V gene. The CDR3 is 15 residues long. J lost 3 bases, V lost 1 base, and 2 bases had no gene match. Sequenced by immunoSEQ multiplex PCR; TCRdb stores in-frame clones only, minus some. The top ten hold about 0.32% of the sample, which has roughly 380,000 clones, around 96% seen once. The chain couples TRBV14 to TRBJ1-5, with 8 nucleotides matching TRBD1. The receptor was isolated from a man younger than 45 in good health. The sequenced material came from memory CD8+ T cells sorted from blood. Subset indicated: CD45RO+ cells pooled with CCR7-negative TemRA cells. CDR3 loop: CASSQVRGPNQPQHF. DNA for the CDR3: TGTGCCAGCAGCCAAGTCAGGGGGCCCAATCAGCCCCAGCATTTT. Filled out from reference TRBV14 and TRBJ1-5, the complete variable domain reads EAGVTQFPSHSVIEKGQTVTLRCDPISGHDNLYWYRRVMGKEIKFLLHFVKESKQDESGMPNNRFLAERTGGTYSTLKVQPAELEDSGVYFCASSQVRGPNQPQHFGDGTRLSIL.